These T cell receptor beta chains were read from a single sample in a study of blood T cell repertoires in COVID-19. Produced via immunoSEQ multiplex PCR; TCRdb's table is partial and in-frame only. In the table there are 350,000 or so clones, just over 85% of which are singletons. The sequenced sample consisted of PBMCs or T cells enriched from blood (not recorded which). All receptors derive from a woman in her thirties or forties with acute COVID-19. CDR3s include the opening cysteine and the closing phenylalanine or tryptophan. The order of the fields is clone size, V gene, J gene, D gene, CDR3 DNA, CDR3 protein. The D gene is left open where the match is weak. For some rows the clone size is stated as once, few or many, or as a class when expanded; others skip it.

clone size: -; V gene: TRBV5-1; J gene: TRBJ2-1; D gene: TRBD2; CDR3 DNA: TGCGCCAGCGGGACTAGCGGGAGCAGTGAGCAGTTCTTC; CDR3 protein: CASGTSGSSEQFF
clone size: -; V gene: TRBV7-6; J gene: TRBJ2-5; D gene: TRBD1; CDR3 DNA: TGTGCCAGCAGCACAAGACAGGGAACAGAGACCCAGTACTTC; CDR3 protein: CASSTRQGTETQYF
clone size: -; V gene: TRBV5-6; J gene: TRBJ2-1; D gene: TRBD1; CDR3 DNA: TGTGCCAGCAGCTGGGACAGGCTGGACTACAATGAGCAGTTCTTC; CDR3 protein: CASSWDRLDYNEQFF
clone size: once; V gene: TRBV5-1; J gene: TRBJ1-6; D gene: TRBD1; CDR3 DNA: TGCGCCAGCAGCGGCGACAGGGAAGGCGGGCCCCTCCACTTT; CDR3 protein: CASSGDREGGPLHF
clone size: few; V gene: TRBV19; J gene: TRBJ1-2; D gene: TRBD1; CDR3 DNA: TGTGCCACAACCGGGACAGGGGGCTATGGCTACACCTTC; CDR3 protein: CATTGTGGYGYTF
clone size: -; V gene: TRBV5-1; J gene: TRBJ2-3; D gene: TRBD2; CDR3 DNA: TGCGCCAGCAGCTTGGTGGCACTAGCGGGGGGAGATACGCAGTATTTT; CDR3 protein: CASSLVALAGGDTQYF
clone size: -; V gene: TRBV6-2/TRBV6-3; J gene: TRBJ2-1; D gene: -; CDR3 DNA: TGTGCCAGCAGTAGAGTTGCACCTAGTTTCGATGAGCAGTTCTTC; CDR3 protein: CASSRVAPSFDEQFF
clone size: -; V gene: TRBV12-3/TRBV12-4; J gene: TRBJ1-6; D gene: -; CDR3 DNA: TGTGCCAGCAGTTTGGTACAGAATTCACCCCTCCACTTT; CDR3 protein: CASSLVQNSPLHF
clone size: once; V gene: TRBV2; J gene: TRBJ1-6; D gene: TRBD1; CDR3 DNA: TGTGCCAGCAGTCCCGTCTCCTTTGGACAGGGGAAAGGATCACCCCTCCACTTT; CDR3 protein: CASSPVSFGQGKGSPLHF
clone size: -; V gene: TRBV3-1/TRBV3-2; J gene: TRBJ2-6; D gene: -; CDR3 DNA: TGTGCCAGCAGCCAAACAGGAGGGTCTGGGGCCAACGTCCTGACTTTC; CDR3 protein: CASSQTGGSGANVLTF
clone size: -; V gene: TRBV5-4; J gene: TRBJ2-1; D gene: TRBD2; CDR3 DNA: TGTGCCAGCAGCCTAAGCGGGGGCCGTACCTACAATGAGCAGTTCTTC; CDR3 protein: CASSLSGGRTYNEQFF
clone size: -; V gene: TRBV6-2/TRBV6-3; J gene: TRBJ2-7; D gene: TRBD1; CDR3 DNA: TGTGCCAGCAGTTACTCATGGACAGGGACCGGGTACTACGAGCAGTACTTC; CDR3 protein: CASSYSWTGTGYYEQYF
clone size: -; V gene: TRBV14; J gene: TRBJ1-5; D gene: -; CDR3 DNA: TGTGCCAGCAGCCCAGTCGACATCTTCCATTACCAGCCCCAGCATTTT; CDR3 protein: CASSPVDIFHYQPQHF
clone size: -; V gene: TRBV7-6; J gene: TRBJ1-1; D gene: -; CDR3 DNA: TGTGCCAGCAGCTTACGTACAGGGTACACTGAAGCTTTCTTT; CDR3 protein: CASSLRTGYTEAFF
clone size: few; V gene: TRBV7-2; J gene: TRBJ2-5; D gene: -; CDR3 DNA: TGTGCCAGCAGCTTAACGGCGGTGGGGACAAGGGAGACCCAGTACTTC; CDR3 protein: CASSLTAVGTRETQYF
clone size: -; V gene: TRBV4-1; J gene: TRBJ2-1; D gene: -; CDR3 DNA: TGCGCCAGCAGCCAAGATTCGGGGGGCCGGTACAATGAGCAGTTCTTC; CDR3 protein: CASSQDSGGRYNEQFF
clone size: -; V gene: TRBV20-1; J gene: TRBJ1-1; D gene: TRBD1; CDR3 DNA: TGCAGTGCTAGAGGCGACAGGGCGGCTTTCTTT; CDR3 protein: CSARGDRAAFF
clone size: -; V gene: TRBV7-8; J gene: TRBJ2-7; D gene: TRBD1; CDR3 DNA: TGTGCCAGCAGCGCGAGGCAGGGACAGTTCGGTAACGAGCAGTACTTC; CDR3 protein: CASSARQGQFGNEQYF
clone size: -; V gene: TRBV5-4; J gene: TRBJ2-4; D gene: TRBD2; CDR3 DNA: TGTGCCAGCAGCTTGCGGGGGGGTACAAACATTCAGTACTTC; CDR3 protein: CASSLRGGTNIQYF
clone size: -; V gene: TRBV19; J gene: TRBJ1-5; D gene: -; CDR3 DNA: TGTGCCAGTAGCCTCGGGGGTTGGAATCAGCCCCAGCATTTT; CDR3 protein: CASSLGGWNQPQHF
clone size: -; V gene: TRBV6-5; J gene: TRBJ1-1; D gene: TRBD1; CDR3 DNA: TGTGCCAGCAGAGAGGACAGGGGCCGAACTGAAGCTTTCTTT; CDR3 protein: CASREDRGRTEAFF
clone size: -; V gene: TRBV9; J gene: TRBJ1-2; D gene: -; CDR3 DNA: TGTGCCAGCAGCGTAGGACAGATAAACTATGGCTACACCTTC; CDR3 protein: CASSVGQINYGYTF
clone size: -; V gene: TRBV6-2/TRBV6-3; J gene: TRBJ2-5; D gene: -; CDR3 DNA: TGTGCCAGCAGTTACCTGGGCCAACCCCCAGAGACCCAGTACTTC; CDR3 protein: CASSYLGQPPETQYF
clone size: -; V gene: TRBV3-1/TRBV3-2; J gene: TRBJ1-1; D gene: -; CDR3 DNA: TGTGCCAGCAGCCAAGATAAGGCCAGGGCGGTGAACACTGAAGCTTTCTTT; CDR3 protein: CASSQDKARAVNTEAFF
clone size: -; V gene: TRBV19; J gene: TRBJ1-6; D gene: TRBD1; CDR3 DNA: TGTGCCAGTAGTTCGACCGGGACAGTCAGTTCACCCCTCCACTTT; CDR3 protein: CASSSTGTVSSPLHF
clone size: -; V gene: TRBV19; J gene: TRBJ1-5; D gene: -; CDR3 DNA: TGTGCCAGTAGTATAGTGTGGACAGCAGACAATCAGCCCCAGCATTTT; CDR3 protein: CASSIVWTADNQPQHF
clone size: few; V gene: TRBV6-8; J gene: TRBJ1-4; D gene: -; CDR3 DNA: TGTGCCAGCAGCATAGAGGGGGGGTGTAATGAAAAACTGTTTTTT; CDR3 protein: CASSIEGGCNEKLFF
clone size: -; V gene: TRBV19; J gene: TRBJ1-5; D gene: TRBD1; CDR3 DNA: TGTGCCAGTAGTACCCGAGGACAGGGGGGTCTTCCGACCCAGCATTTT; CDR3 protein: CASSTRGQGGLPTQHF
clone size: -; V gene: TRBV19; J gene: TRBJ1-4; D gene: -; CDR3 DNA: TGTGCCAGTAGCGGTCTAGAAAAACTGTTTTTT; CDR3 protein: CASSGLEKLFF
clone size: -; V gene: TRBV7-2; J gene: TRBJ1-2; D gene: -; CDR3 DNA: TGTGCCAGCAGCCAACCAGGTCCTAACTATGGCTACACCTTC; CDR3 protein: CASSQPGPNYGYTF
clone size: once; V gene: TRBV5-1; J gene: TRBJ1-1; D gene: -; CDR3 DNA: TGCGCCAGCAGCTTGGCAGGGTCGGGGAACACTGAAGCTTTCTTT; CDR3 protein: CASSLAGSGNTEAFF
clone size: -; V gene: TRBV20-1; J gene: TRBJ1-4; D gene: -; CDR3 DNA: TGCAGTGCTATTGACACAACTAATGAAAAACTGTTTTTT; CDR3 protein: CSAIDTTNEKLFF
clone size: -; V gene: TRBV5-6; J gene: TRBJ1-6; D gene: -; CDR3 DNA: TGTGCCAGCTCAAGCGTAGGATCCTATAATTCACCCCTCCACTTT; CDR3 protein: CASSSVGSYNSPLHF
clone size: -; V gene: TRBV2; J gene: TRBJ2-2; D gene: TRBD2; CDR3 DNA: TGTGCCAGCACCCGCGGGGGGGAGGGCACCGGGGAGCTGTTTTTT; CDR3 protein: CASTRGGEGTGELFF
clone size: -; V gene: TRBV2; J gene: TRBJ2-2; D gene: TRBD2; CDR3 DNA: TGTGCCAGTTTAGCGGGGGGCTTGACCGGGGAGCTGTTTTTT; CDR3 protein: CASLAGGLTGELFF
clone size: -; V gene: TRBV29-1; J gene: TRBJ1-1; D gene: -; CDR3 DNA: TGCAGCGTCCGTGGAAGGGGAGGCACTGAAGCTTTCTTT; CDR3 protein: CSVRGRGGTEAFF
clone size: -; V gene: TRBV19; J gene: TRBJ2-2; D gene: -; CDR3 DNA: TGTGCCAGTGGTACAGATACGAACACCGGGGAGCTGTTTTTT; CDR3 protein: CASGTDTNTGELFF
clone size: -; V gene: TRBV6-5; J gene: TRBJ1-2; D gene: -; CDR3 DNA: TGTGCCAGCAGCATCCGGGGGGGTTATGGCTACACCTTC; CDR3 protein: CASSIRGGYGYTF
clone size: -; V gene: TRBV7-8; J gene: TRBJ2-7; D gene: TRBD2; CDR3 DNA: TGTGCCAGCAGCCTCGGGGGGCTAGCGGGATCCTACGAGCAGTACTTC; CDR3 protein: CASSLGGLAGSYEQYF
clone size: -; V gene: TRBV9; J gene: TRBJ1-6; D gene: TRBD1; CDR3 DNA: TGTGCCAGCAGCTCCCGCCCCGGGACAGGGACTGGTAATTCACCCCTCCACTTT; CDR3 protein: CASSSRPGTGTGNSPLHF
clone size: once; V gene: TRBV28; J gene: TRBJ1-5; D gene: TRBD1; CDR3 DNA: TGTGCCAGCAGTTTATCGGGACAGGGAGGTTATAGCAATCAGCCCCAGCATTTT; CDR3 protein: CASSLSGQGGYSNQPQHF
clone size: -; V gene: TRBV28; J gene: TRBJ1-1; D gene: -; CDR3 DNA: TGTGCCAGCAGTTCCCCTTTTAGCGCGAACACTGAAGCTTTCTTT; CDR3 protein: CASSSPFSANTEAFF
clone size: -; V gene: TRBV7-2; J gene: TRBJ2-7; D gene: -; CDR3 DNA: TGTGCCAGCAGTCTCAACACAGGCGGCGAGCAGTACTTC; CDR3 protein: CASSLNTGGEQYF
clone size: -; V gene: TRBV9; J gene: TRBJ1-2; D gene: TRBD1; CDR3 DNA: TGTGCCAGCACCCCGCCCGGACAGGGAATAGGGTATGGCTACACCTTC; CDR3 protein: CASTPPGQGIGYGYTF
clone size: many; V gene: TRBV7-9; J gene: TRBJ2-7; D gene: TRBD1; CDR3 DNA: TGTGCCAGCAGCTCTTTTCGGACAGGGAGAACCTACGAGCAGTACTTC; CDR3 protein: CASSSFRTGRTYEQYF
clone size: -; V gene: TRBV27; J gene: TRBJ2-7; D gene: TRBD2; CDR3 DNA: TGTGCCAGCAGCGGGACTAGCGGGAGTTACGAGCAGTACTTC; CDR3 protein: CASSGTSGSYEQYF
clone size: -; V gene: TRBV5-1; J gene: TRBJ2-3; D gene: -; CDR3 DNA: TGCGCCAGCAGCTTGGGGACTTTTTCTAGCACAGATACGCAGTATTTT; CDR3 protein: CASSLGTFSSTDTQYF
clone size: -; V gene: TRBV19; J gene: TRBJ2-7; D gene: -; CDR3 DNA: TGTGCCAGCGGGTTCGGACAGAGCTACGAGCAGTACTTC; CDR3 protein: CASGFGQSYEQYF